The rows below give T cell receptor beta chains drawn from one sample of a study of blood T cell repertoires in COVID-19. Method: immunoSEQ multiplex PCR; TCRdb's copy keeps in-frame clones and lacks some. The table lists fewer than 15,000 clones, 86% of them singletons. The sequencing sample was made of peripheral blood. All receptors come from a human donor in a cohort sampled during active COVID-19. CDR3s include the opening cysteine and the closing phenylalanine or tryptophan. D genes are given only for firm matches. Size values are once, few and many counts, or a class for expanded clones, and some rows have none.

CDR3 DNA	CDR3 protein	D gene	clone size	CDR3 length	J gene	V gene
TGTGCCAGCAGCGTAGATGCGGGGGGAGGTACCGGGGAGCTGTTTTTT	CASSVDAGGGTGELFF	TRBD2	-	16	TRBJ2-2	TRBV9
TGTGCCAGTGCAGGGGGCACTCAGCCCCAGCATTTT	CASAGGTQPQHF	TRBD1	-	12	TRBJ1-5	TRBV10-3
TGTGCCAGCAGCGACAGACAGGGGGGCTCCTACGAGCAGTACTTC	CASSDRQGGSYEQYF	TRBD1	-	15	TRBJ2-7	TRBV5-4
TGCGCCAGCAGCCGGGGACAGGGAGACGAGCAGTACTTC	CASSRGQGDEQYF	TRBD1	-	13	TRBJ2-7	TRBV4-1
TGCAGTCATACCGGGGGATCCTACAATGAGCAGTTCTTC	CSHTGGSYNEQFF	-	few	13	TRBJ2-1	TRBV29-1
TGTGCCAGCTCACCAGGGACAGGGGTATTAAACACTGAAGCTTTCTTT	CASSPGTGVLNTEAFF	TRBD1	-	16	TRBJ1-1	TRBV18
TGTGCCAGCAGTTCCAGTCTGGATGAGCAGTTCTTC	CASSSSLDEQFF	-	-	12	TRBJ2-1	TRBV27
TGTGCCAGCAGCTTGGAGAGTTATAGCAATCAGCCCCAGCATTTT	CASSLESYSNQPQHF	-	-	15	TRBJ1-5	TRBV5-6
TGTGCCAGCAGTCGTGTAACAGGGAGTTCTGGAAACACCATATATTTT	CASSRVTGSSGNTIYF	-	-	16	TRBJ1-3	TRBV7-2
TGCGCCAGCACACCTCGAGGACACCTCGCTAGCACAGATACGCAGTATTTT	CASTPRGHLASTDTQYF	-	-	17	TRBJ2-3	TRBV4-1
TGCGCCAGCTGCGAAGGGGCGGGGGGCACAGATACGCAGTATTTT	CASCEGAGGTDTQYF	TRBD2	-	15	TRBJ2-3	TRBV5-1
TGCGCCAGCAGCCAGGGGACAGACTACGAGCAGTACTTC	CASSQGTDYEQYF	TRBD1	once	13	TRBJ2-7	TRBV4-3
TGTGCCAGCAGAGGGGACACCGGGGAGCTGTTTTTT	CASRGDTGELFF	-	few	12	TRBJ2-2	TRBV2
TGTGCCAGCAGCCCTGGGGGCTTAGGCTATGGCTACACCTTC	CASSPGGLGYGYTF	-	-	14	TRBJ1-2	TRBV11-2
TGTGCCAGCTCACCACAACAGACGAACACCGGGGAGCTGTTTTTT	CASSPQQTNTGELFF	-	-	15	TRBJ2-2	TRBV18
TGCGCCAGCAGCCAAGTTTTGGCGGGGGATCAAGAGACCCAGTACTTC	CASSQVLAGDQETQYF	TRBD2	-	16	TRBJ2-5	TRBV4-1
TGTGCCATCAGTGAGTCTTGGACAGGGGTTCAGCCCCAGCATTTT	CAISESWTGVQPQHF	TRBD1	-	15	TRBJ1-5	TRBV10-3
TGTGCCAGCAGCTCCCAAATGAGTCAGCCCCAGCATTTT	CASSSQMSQPQHF	-	-	13	TRBJ1-5	TRBV7-2
TGTGCCAGCAGCAGGGTGGGAGGAGAGACCCAGTACTTC	CASSRVGGETQYF	-	-	13	TRBJ2-5	TRBV7-3
TGTGCCAGCAGCCACCTCACCGGGGAGCTGTTTTTT	CASSHLTGELFF	-	-	12	TRBJ2-2	TRBV16
TGCGCCAGCAGCCAGACAGGGGCCGACTTCTATGGCTACACCTTC	CASSQTGADFYGYTF	TRBD1	-	15	TRBJ1-2	TRBV4-1
TGTGCCAGCACCCGGAGGGATGAGCAGTTCTTC	CASTRRDEQFF	-	-	11	TRBJ2-1	TRBV7-2